This T cell receptor (beta chain) was found in a study of PD-L1 blockade in urothelial cancer. Time point defined: pretreatment peripheral blood. TCRdb's table, derived via immunoSEQ multiplex PCR, lists solely in-frame clones and lacks some. The sample holds about 53,000 clones, 87% seen once. V was clipped by 2 bases and J by 6 bases; unmatched bases: 7. Germline V gene lookup returns CDR1 SGHDT and CDR2 YYEEEE. This CDR3 spans 14 amino acids. The V gene is TRBV5-6, the J gene TRBJ2-7, with 8 bases that match TRBD1. The sequencing used PBMCs, collected around atezolizumab (anti-PD-L1) treatment. This TCR was recovered from a woman aged 60-75 years with urothelial cancer. The CDR3 bases are TGTGCCAGCAGCTTTTCACAGGGGGTGGTCGAGCAGTACTTC. Encoded protein: CASSFSQGVVEQYF. Supplemented by reference TRBV5-6 and TRBJ2-7, the full variable domain reads DAGVTQSPTHLIKTRGQQVTLRCSPKSGHDTVSWYQQALGQGPQFIFQYYEEEERQRGNFPDRFSGHQFPNYSSELNVNALLLGDSALYLCASSFSQGVVEQYFGPGTRLTVT.